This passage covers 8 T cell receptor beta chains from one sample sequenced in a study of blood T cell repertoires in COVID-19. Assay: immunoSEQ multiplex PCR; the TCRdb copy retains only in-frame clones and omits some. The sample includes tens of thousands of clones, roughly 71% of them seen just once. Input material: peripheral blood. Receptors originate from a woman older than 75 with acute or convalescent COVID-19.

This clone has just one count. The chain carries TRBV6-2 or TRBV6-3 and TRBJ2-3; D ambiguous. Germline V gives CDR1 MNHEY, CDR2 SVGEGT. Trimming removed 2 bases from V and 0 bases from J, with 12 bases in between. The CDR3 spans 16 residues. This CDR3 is CASSYEWSDSTDTQYF. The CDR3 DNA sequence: TGTGCCAGCAGTTACGAGTGGAGCGATAGCACAGATACGCAGTATTTT.

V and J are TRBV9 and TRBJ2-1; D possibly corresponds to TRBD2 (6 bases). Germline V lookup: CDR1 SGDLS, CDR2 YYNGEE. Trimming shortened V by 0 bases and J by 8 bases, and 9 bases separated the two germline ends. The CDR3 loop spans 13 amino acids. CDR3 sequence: CASSVGRRDEQFF. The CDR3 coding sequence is TGTGCCAGCAGCGTAGGACGGAGGGATGAGCAGTTCTTC. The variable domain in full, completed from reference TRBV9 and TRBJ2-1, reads DSGVTQTPKHLITATGQRVTLRCSPRSGDLSVYWYQQSLDQGLQFLIQYYNGEERAKGNILERFSAQQFPDLHSELNLSSLELGDSALYFCASSVGRRDEQFFGPGTRLTVL.

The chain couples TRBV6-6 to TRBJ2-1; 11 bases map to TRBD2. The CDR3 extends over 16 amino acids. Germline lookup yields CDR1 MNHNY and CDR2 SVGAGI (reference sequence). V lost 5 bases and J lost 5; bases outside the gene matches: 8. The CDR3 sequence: CASSKGTTSGNNEQFF. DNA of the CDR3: TGTGCCAGCAGTAAAGGAACGACTAGCGGGAACAATGAGCAGTTCTTC.

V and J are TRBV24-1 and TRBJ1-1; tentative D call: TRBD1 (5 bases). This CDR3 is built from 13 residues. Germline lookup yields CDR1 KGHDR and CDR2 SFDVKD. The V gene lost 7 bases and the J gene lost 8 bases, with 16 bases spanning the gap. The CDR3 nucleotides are TGTGCCACCAGCCTTGGGTCCAAGGGGGAAGCTTTCTTT. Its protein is CATSLGSKGEAFF.

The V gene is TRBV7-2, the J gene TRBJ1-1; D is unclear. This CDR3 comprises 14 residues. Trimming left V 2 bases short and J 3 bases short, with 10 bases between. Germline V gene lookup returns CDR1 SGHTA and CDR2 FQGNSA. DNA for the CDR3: TGTGCCAGCAGCTTAACATTCCTTCACACTGAAGCTTTCTTT. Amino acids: CASSLTFLHTEAFF.

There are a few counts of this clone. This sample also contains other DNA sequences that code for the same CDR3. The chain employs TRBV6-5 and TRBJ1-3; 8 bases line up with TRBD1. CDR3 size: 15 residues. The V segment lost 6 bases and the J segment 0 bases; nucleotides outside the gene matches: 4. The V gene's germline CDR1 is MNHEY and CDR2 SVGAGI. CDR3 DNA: TGTGCCAGCAGCTACAGGGGGAGCTCTGGAAACACCATATATTTT. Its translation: CASSYRGSSGNTIYF.

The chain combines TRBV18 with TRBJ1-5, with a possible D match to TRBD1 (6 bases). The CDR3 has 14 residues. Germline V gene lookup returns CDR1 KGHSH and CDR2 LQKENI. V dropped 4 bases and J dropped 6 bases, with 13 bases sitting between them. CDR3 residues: CASSLEGGPQPQHF. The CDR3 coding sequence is TGTGCCAGCTCACTTGAGGGGGGGCCTCAGCCCCAGCATTTT.

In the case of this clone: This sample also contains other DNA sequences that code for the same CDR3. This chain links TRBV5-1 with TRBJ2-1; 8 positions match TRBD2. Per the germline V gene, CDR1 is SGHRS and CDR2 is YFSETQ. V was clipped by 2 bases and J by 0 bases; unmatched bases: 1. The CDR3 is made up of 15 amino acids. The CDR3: CASSLSGSSYNEQFF. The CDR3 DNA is TGCGCCAGCAGCTTAAGCGGGAGCTCCTACAATGAGCAGTTCTTC. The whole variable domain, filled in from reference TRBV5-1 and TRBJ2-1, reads KAGVTQTPRYLIKTRGQQVTLSCSPISGHRSVSWYQQTPGQGLQFLFEYFSETQRNKGNFPGRFSGRQFSNSRSEMNVSTLELGDSALYLCASSLSGSSYNEQFFGPGTRLTVL.